This passage covers 32 T cell receptor beta chains from one sample sequenced in a study of T-cell memory formation after mild COVID-19 (dated by TCRdb to about 2021). The method behind the library was 5' RACE. TCRdb lists the instrument as Illumina NovaSeq 6000. The public reads were quality trimmed at Q25 with fastp and then assembled into clones with MiXCR by TCRdb, keeping productive beta chains. Each CDR3 protein gets just one entry, which takes the most common genes and DNA from the rows behind it. The table for this sample lists fewer than 250,000 distinct CDR3 sequences; 8% to 11% of them were counted only once. The ten largest clones capture 2.5% to 3.5% of the sample. Sequenced: PBMCs or a T cell subset sorted from them (not recorded which). These receptors all come from a man aged 18 to 30 who had mild COVID-19 (a few samples of this study predate the infection). The sample titles of this study are shuffled in the database, so cell type and time point are left out; the donor was told from shared clones.

About this clonotype itself: The germline gene is not matched at one end of the junction; a read error may be the cause. This chain uses TRBV7-8 with TRBJ2-2, with 8 nucleotides matching TRBD1. Per germline, CDR1 SGHVS and CDR2 FQNEAQ. The CDR3 covers 16 residues. The CDR3 is CASSSRGTGNTGELFF. Written as DNA, the CDR3 is TGTGCCAGCAGCTCCCGGGGGACAGGAAACACGGGGGAGCTGTTTTTT.

This chain joins TRBV5-1 and TRBJ1-2, with D possibly being TRBD1 (5 bases). The CDR3 loop spans 15 amino acids. Germline loops: CDR1 SGHRS, CDR2 YFSETQ. Trimming shortened V by 0 bases and J by 0 bases, and 9 bases separated the two germline ends. The CDR3 sequence: CASSLAGGTNYGYTF. The CDR3 DNA is TGCGCCAGCAGCTTGGCGGGGGGAACTAACTATGGCTACACCTTC.

This clonotype was observed at least ten times. This chain joins TRBV5-1 and TRBJ1-1; TRBD1 is a possible D gene (5 bases). The V gene's germline CDR1 is SGHRS and CDR2 YFSETQ. The V gene lost 4 bases and the J gene lost 0 bases, with 13 bases spanning the gap. This CDR3 comprises 15 residues. The CDR3 sequence: CASSPLTALNTEAFF. CDR3 nucleotides: TGCGCCAGCAGCCCTTTGACAGCCTTGAACACTGAAGCTTTCTTT.

The chain couples TRBV27 to TRBJ2-1; 7 nucleotides match TRBD2. The CDR3 has 17 residues. Looked up from germline, CDR1 is MNHEY and CDR2 is SMNVEV (reference sequence). V shed 5 bases and J 1 base; nucleotides not matched to a gene: 11. The CDR3 spells CASSPRGLGRSYNEQFF. CDR3 bases: TGTGCCAGCAGTCCTCGCGGACTAGGCAGGTCCTACAATGAGCAGTTCTTC.

The rearrangement uses TRBV6-5 and TRBJ2-5; D is perhaps TRBD2 (7 bases). CDR3 length equals 14 residues. V shed 0 bases and J shed 7 bases, with 12 bases lying between them. Germline CDR1 reads MNHEY; CDR2 reads SVGAGI. The CDR3 region is CASSYSSGGVTQYF. DNA for the CDR3: TGTGCCAGCAGTTACTCTTCGGGGGGCGTGACCCAGTACTTC.

The V gene is TRBV6-2 or TRBV6-3, the J gene TRBJ1-5, with D possibly TRBD1 on 6 matching bases. Trimming took 5 bases from V and 2 from J, leaving 22 bases between them. The germline V gene encodes CDR1 MNHEY and CDR2 SVGEGT. The CDR3 sequence is 18 residues long. CDR3 DNA: TGTGCCAGCAGTCACCAGGGGAGAGGGGCGATGGGCAATCAGCCCCAGCATTTT. Amino acids: CASSHQGRGAMGNQPQHF.

This rearrangement joins TRBV10-3 to TRBJ2-3; D might be TRBD1 (6 bases). Trimming removed 4 bases at V and 0 bases at J, with 11 bases between. The CDR3 has 15 amino acids. The germline V gene has CDR1 ENHRY and CDR2 SYGVKD. CDR3 loop: CAISGGPKSTDTQYF. The CDR3 DNA reads TGTGCCATCAGTGGGGGGCCGAAAAGCACAGATACGCAGTATTTT.

On this clonotype itself: This may stem from a read error, because a much larger clone lies one nucleotide away. This chain links TRBV7-9 with TRBJ1-5, with D unclear. CDR1 and CDR2 (germline): SEHNR, FQNEAQ (reference sequence). Trimming took 1 base from V and 5 from J, leaving 6 bases between them. The CDR3 has 13 residues. The CDR3 sequence: CASSLDGYQPQHF. In DNA, the CDR3 is TGTGCCAGCAGCTTAGACGGGTATCAGCCCCAGCATTTT. The whole variable domain, filled in from reference TRBV7-9 and TRBJ1-5, reads DTGVSQNPRHKITKRGQNVTFRCDPISEHNRLYWYRQTLGQGPEFLTYFQNEAQLEKSRLLSDRFSAERPKGSFSTLEIQRTEQGDSAMYLCASSLDGYQPQHFGDGTRLSIL.

The chain links TRBV27 to TRBJ2-5; maybe TRBD1 (5 bases). Germline values: CDR1 MNHEY, CDR2 SMNVEV (reference sequence). V was pared by 2 bases and J by 5 bases, with 12 bases between. CDR3 length: 14 residues. The CDR3 sequence: CASSLQGISETQYF. CDR3 DNA sequence: TGTGCCAGCAGTTTACAGGGTATATCGGAGACCCAGTACTTC.

The chain joins TRBV2 to TRBJ1-2; weak D call: TRBD1 (5 bases). V was cut by 5 bases and J by 4 bases, with 14 bases left in between. CDR1 and CDR2 from the germline V gene are SNHLY and FYNNEI. This CDR3 region has 14 residues. CDR3 coding DNA: TGTGCCAGCAGTCACCAAAGAGGGGTCTATGGCTACACCTTC. Residues: CASSHQRGVYGYTF.

This clonotype was seen repeatedly, ten times or more. The chain links TRBV6-2 or TRBV6-3 to TRBJ2-1; possibly TRBD1 for D (5 bases). Between the trimmed V and J ends, which lost 5 bases and 6 bases, there was a span of 14 bases. This CDR3 contains 14 residues. CDR1 and CDR2 from the germline V gene are MNHEY and SVGEGT. Here the CDR3 reads CASSLGPAANEQFF. The CDR3 nucleotides are TGTGCCAGCAGTCTGGGGCCCGCGGCCAATGAGCAGTTCTTC.

This clonotype was seen only a few times. This chain joins TRBV11-3 and TRBJ2-3; 9 bases are shared with TRBD1. The CDR3 totals 11 residues. The germline V gene encodes CDR1 SGHNT and CDR2 YENEEA. The trim removed 8 bases at V and 6 bases at J, leaving 0 bases unmatched. This CDR3 is CASGQGDTQYF. The CDR3 region has the DNA TGTGCCAGCGGACAGGGGGATACGCAGTATTTT. Supplemented by reference TRBV11-3 and TRBJ2-3, the full variable domain reads EAGVVQSPRYKIIEKKQPVAFWCNPISGHNTLYWYLQNLGQGPELLIRYENEEAVDDSQLPKDRFSAERLKGVDSTLKIQPAELGDSAVYLCASGQGDTQYFGPGTRLTVL.

The chain joins TRBV14 to TRBJ2-3, with 9 bases fitting TRBD1. Germline assignment: CDR1 SGHDN and CDR2 FVKESK. The CDR3 length is 17 residues. V was pared by 2 bases and J by 6 bases, with 12 bases of the junction left unmatched. CDR3 sequence (DNA): TGTGCCAGCAGCCAATTTTTGACCGGGACAGGGAAGGATACGCAGTATTTT. Its protein product is CASSQFLTGTGKDTQYF.

This chain uses TRBV6-2 or TRBV6-3 with TRBJ2-5; no reliable D call. Trimming took off 0 bases at V and 10 bases at J, with 9 bases between the two ends. Germline V lookup: CDR1 MNHEY, CDR2 SVGEGT. The CDR3 is 12 amino acids. CDR3 protein: CASSYSSRNQYF. CDR3 sequence (DNA): TGTGCCAGCAGTTACTCGAGTAGGAACCAGTACTTC.

This chain joins TRBV10-3 and TRBJ2-3; D ambiguous. V lost 5 bases to trimming and J lost 0 bases, with 12 bases between them. Germline V gene sequence: CDR1 ENHRY, CDR2 SYGVKD. The CDR3 has 15 amino acids. DNA of the CDR3: TGTGCCATCAGTCTTATGGCAGCGAGCACAGATACGCAGTATTTT. Translating it yields CAISLMAASTDTQYF.

This clonotype was picked up many times. The CDR3 region is CASSQNTEKLFF. The CDR3 bases are TGTGCCAGCAGCCAAAACACGGAAAAACTGTTTTTT. The gene calls are TRBV4-2 and TRBJ1-4, with no clear D. V shed 2 bases and J shed 8 bases, with 6 bases lying between them. CDR1 is LGHNA and CDR2 is YNFKEQ in the germline V gene. CDR3 length: 12 residues.

This clonotype was counted ten times or more. This chain joins TRBV27 and TRBJ1-6; the D is unclear. Germline CDR1 is MNHEY and CDR2 is SMNVEV (reference sequence). This CDR3 comprises 10 residues. V was shortened by 7 bases and J by 8 bases, with 3 bases between the two germline ends. CDR3 sequence reads: CASTDSPLHF. The CDR3 nucleotides are TGTGCCAGCACGGATTCACCCCTCCACTTT.

The rearrangement links TRBV5-1 to TRBJ1-2, with 7 nucleotides matching TRBD1. This CDR3 has 15 amino acids. The germline V gene has CDR1 SGHRS and CDR2 YFSETQ. V lost 3 bases to trimming and J lost 4 bases; unmatched junction nucleotides: 9. As DNA, the CDR3 is TGCGCCAGCAGCTACAGACAGGGAAGAATCTATGGCTACACCTTC. This gives the protein CASSYRQGRIYGYTF.

The rearrangement uses TRBV10-3 and TRBJ2-7, with D possibly called TRBD1 or TRBD2 (5 bases each). The CDR3 sequence is 13 residues long. Per germline, CDR1 ENHRY and CDR2 SYGVKD. The V and J ends lost 2 bases and 9 bases respectively, with 14 bases between them. The CDR3 protein is CAISESPGAGQYV. CDR3 sequence (DNA): TGTGCCATCAGTGAGAGCCCCGGGGCTGGGCAGTACGTC.

This clonotype was seen many times. The chain recombines TRBV4-1 with TRBJ2-2, with TRBD1 as a possible D gene (5 bases). Trimming removed 2 bases from V and 3 bases from J, with 13 bases in between. The germline gives CDR1 MGHRA, CDR2 YSYEKL. The CDR3 contains 16 residues. CDR3 protein: CASSQTPGAYTGELFF. CDR3 nucleotide sequence: TGCGCCAGCAGCCAAACCCCTGGGGCGTACACCGGGGAGCTGTTTTTT.

The J gene is TRBJ2-5, the V gene TRBV29-1; perhaps TRBD1 as D (6 bases). Trimming took off 7 bases at V and 1 base at J, with 13 bases between the two ends. Germline V lookup: CDR1 SQVTM, CDR2 ANQGSEA. The CDR3 is 13 amino acids. CDR3 in amino acids: CSAGHRFQETQYF. The CDR3 DNA reads as TGCAGCGCGGGACACCGTTTCCAAGAGACCCAGTACTTC.

J is TRBJ1-4 and V is TRBV6-2 or TRBV6-3, with D possibly matching TRBD1 (6 bases). This CDR3 contains 15 residues. Trimming removed 1 base at V and 5 bases at J, with 11 bases between. Looked up from germline, CDR1 is MNHEY and CDR2 is SVGEGT. As DNA, the CDR3 is TGTGCCAGCAGTTACTTTGGACAGCCCAATGAAAAACTGTTTTTT. Translation gives CASSYFGQPNEKLFF.

This rearrangement joins TRBV2 to TRBJ2-1; 15 nucleotides line up with TRBD2. V lost 6 bases and J lost 3; bases outside the gene matches: 9. CDR1 is SNHLY and CDR2 is FYNNEI in the germline V gene. The CDR3 runs to 18 residues. In DNA form, the CDR3 reads TGTGCCAGCAGCGGCTGGACTAGCGGGGGGGCCAACTACAATGAGCAGTTCTTC. Protein sequence: CASSGWTSGGANYNEQFF.

Many counts were recorded for this clonotype. This rearrangement joins TRBV5-1 to TRBJ2-7, with TRBD2 matching over 8 bases. CDR3 length: 18 residues. V lost 0 bases and J lost 3; bases outside the gene matches: 14. CDR1 and CDR2 from the germline V gene are SGHRS and YFSETQ. The CDR3 DNA is TGCGCCAGCAGCTTGGATAAAGGGCGGGGGGCCGCCAACTACGAGCAGTACTTC. Residues: CASSLDKGRGAANYEQYF.

This clonotype turned up a few times. V and J are TRBV25-1 and TRBJ1-4; no firm D call. The CDR3 sequence is 16 residues long. CDR1 is MGHDK, CDR2 SYGVNS, per germline. Trimming shortened V by 4 bases and J by 1 base, and 13 bases separated the two germline ends. Here the CDR3 reads CASSAEVVVTNEKLFF. CDR3 in DNA: TGTGCCAGCAGTGCGGAAGTTGTGGTAACTAATGAAAAACTGTTTTTT. The entire variable domain, with the rest obtained from reference TRBV25-1 and TRBJ1-4, is as follows: EADIYQTPRYLVIGTGKKITLECSQTMGHDKMYWYQQDPGMELHLIHYSYGVNSTEKGDLSSESTVSRIRTEHFPLTLESARPSHTSQYLCASSAEVVVTNEKLFFGSGTQLSVL.

Many counts were recorded for this clonotype. V and J are TRBV20-1 and TRBJ2-3; D is possibly TRBD2 (5 bases). The CDR3 loop spans 12 amino acids. With 6 bases removed from V and 6 bases from J, the gap between germline ends came to 13 bases. Germline values: CDR1 DFQATT, CDR2 SNEGSKA (reference sequence). CDR3 protein: CSAPRRRDTQYF. CDR3 in DNA: TGCAGTGCCCCGAGGAGGCGGGATACGCAGTATTTT.

This chain uses TRBV5-1 with TRBJ1-2, with D perhaps TRBD1 (5 bases). Looked up from germline, CDR1 is SGHRS and CDR2 is YFSETQ. Trimming cost V 4 bases and J 4 bases, with 17 bases left between them. This CDR3 spans 15 amino acids. CDR3 protein: CASSIDTGRGYGYTF. DNA for the CDR3: TGCGCCAGCAGCATTGACACAGGACGGGGCTATGGCTACACCTTC.

This clonotype has just a few counts. The rearrangement uses TRBV20-1 and TRBJ2-3; 7 bases align to TRBD2. Germline values: CDR1 DFQATT, CDR2 SNEGSKA (reference sequence). The CDR3 runs 14 residues. The ends lost 4 bases at V and 1 base at J; junction bases unmatched: 5. CDR3 DNA sequence: TGCAGTGCTATGGGACTATCTCGCACAGATACGCAGTATTTT. Protein product: CSAMGLSRTDTQYF.

This rearrangement joins TRBV6-2 or TRBV6-3 to TRBJ1-2; TRBD1 aligns across 8 bases. CDR3 length: 12 residues. Germline assignment: CDR1 MNHEY and CDR2 SVGEGT. After removal of 6 bases from V and 6 bases from J, the junction contained 3 bases not matched to a gene. The CDR3 sequence: CASRDRVNGYTF. The CDR3 nucleotides read TGTGCCAGCAGGGACAGGGTCAATGGCTACACCTTC.

This clonotype has only a few counts. The chain is built from TRBV28 and TRBJ2-2, with D perhaps matching TRBD1 (5 bases). The CDR3 has 14 residues. Per germline, CDR1 MDHEN and CDR2 SYDVKM. The germline V and J ends were trimmed by 5 bases and 4 bases, with 11 bases remaining between them. Here the CDR3 reads CASSAYRTTGELFF. The CDR3 DNA reads TGTGCCAGCAGTGCCTACAGGACCACCGGGGAGCTGTTTTTT. Using reference TRBV28 and TRBJ2-2 for the parts outside the CDR3, the full variable domain is DVKVTQSSRYLVKRTGEKVFLECVQDMDHENMFWYRQDPGLGLRLIYFSYDVKMKEKGDIPEGYSVSREKKERFSLILESASTNQTSMYLCASSAYRTTGELFFGEGSRLTVL.

The chain has TRBV5-4 and TRBJ1-1, with 9 bases fitting TRBD1. CDR3 length: 16 amino acids. V dropped 4 bases and J dropped 5; count of bases not matched to a gene: 12. CDR1 SGHNT and CDR2 YYREEE come from the germline V gene (reference sequence). This chain's CDR3 is CASSHSPGQGGTEAFF. The CDR3 DNA reads as TGTGCCAGCAGCCATTCTCCGGGACAGGGAGGAACTGAAGCTTTCTTT. The complete variable domain, with remaining parts taken from reference TRBV5-4 and TRBJ1-1, reads ETGVTQSPTHLIKTRGQQVTLRCSSQSGHNTVSWYQQALGQGPQFIFQYYREEENGRGNFPPRFSGLQFPNYSSELNVNALELDDSALYLCASSHSPGQGGTEAFFGQGTRLTVV.

This clonotype was observed a handful of times. The V and J genes are TRBV4-3 and TRBJ2-5, with D unresolved. Germline V gene sequence: CDR1 LGHNA, CDR2 YSLEER. The CDR3 covers 14 residues. V lost 0 bases to trimming and J lost 0 bases, with 5 bases between them. This CDR3 is CASSQELYQETQYF. In nucleotides, the CDR3 is TGCGCCAGCAGCCAAGAGCTGTACCAAGAGACCCAGTACTTC.